This TCR beta chain was captured by sequencing in a study of PD-L1 blockade in urothelial cancer. Across the study: Samples came from 3 weeks, at the second dose, and 6 weeks into treatment.

As for time point: pretreatment peripheral blood. Each individual provided 1 to 8 samples (taken pretreatment and on-treatment). Germline CDR1 SGDLS, CDR2 YYNGEE. The CDR3 runs 16 residues. J lost 5 bases, V lost 1 base, and 11 bases had no gene match. TCRdb's copy holds only in-frame clones and misses some; the assay was immunoSEQ multiplex PCR. Among approximately 90,000 clones, nearly 90% were seen once, and the ten largest hold around 1.7%. The sequence came from a man in his sixties with urothelial cancer. This chain joins TRBV9 and TRBJ2-5; 7 bases are a match to TRBD2. Sequencing was performed on PBMCs, taken around atezolizumab (anti-PD-L1) treatment. In nucleotides, the CDR3 is TGTGCCAGCAGCGTATTTGGGAGGGCCGATAGGGAGACCCAGTACTTC. Amino acid sequence: CASSVFGRADRETQYF.